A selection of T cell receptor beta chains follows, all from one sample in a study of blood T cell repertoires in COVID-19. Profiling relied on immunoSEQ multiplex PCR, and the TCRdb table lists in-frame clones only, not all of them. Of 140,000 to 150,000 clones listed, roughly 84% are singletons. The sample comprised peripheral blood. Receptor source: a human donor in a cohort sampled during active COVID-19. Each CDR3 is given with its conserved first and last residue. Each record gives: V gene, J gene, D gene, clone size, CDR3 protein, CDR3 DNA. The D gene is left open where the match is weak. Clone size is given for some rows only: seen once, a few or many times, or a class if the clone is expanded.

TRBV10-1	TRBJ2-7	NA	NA	CASPRQWTDGAYEQYF	TGCGCCAGTCCTCGGCAGTGGACCGACGGGGCCTACGAGCAGTACTTC
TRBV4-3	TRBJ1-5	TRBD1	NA	CASSQDIGTGGQPQHF	TGCGCCAGCAGCCAAGATATCGGGACAGGAGGTCAGCCCCAGCATTTT
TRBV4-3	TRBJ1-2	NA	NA	CASSPSRTDYGYTF	TGCGCCAGCAGCCCAAGCCGGACTGACTATGGCTACACCTTC
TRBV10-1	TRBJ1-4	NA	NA	CASTPESVRGGEKLFF	TGCGCCAGCACCCCTGAGTCAGTAAGGGGAGGTGAAAAACTGTTTTTT
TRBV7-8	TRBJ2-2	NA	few	CASSPRGGGYDTGELFF	TGTGCCAGCAGCCCTCGGGGAGGGGGATATGACACCGGGGAGCTGTTTTTT
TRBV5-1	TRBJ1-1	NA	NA	CASKRGQVLTEAFF	TGCGCCAGCAAGCGGGGGCAGGTATTGACTGAAGCTTTCTTT
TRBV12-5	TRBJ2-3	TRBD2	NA	CASGYPHGGASTDTQYF	TGTGCTAGTGGTTACCCCCACGGGGGGGCCAGCACAGATACGCAGTATTTT
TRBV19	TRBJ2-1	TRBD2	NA	CASSPPSGSSYNEQFF	TGTGCCAGTAGTCCACCAAGCGGGAGCTCCTACAATGAGCAGTTCTTC
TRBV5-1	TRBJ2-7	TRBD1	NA	CASSSDRGSNEQYF	TGCGCCAGCAGTTCGGACAGGGGATCCAACGAGCAGTACTTC
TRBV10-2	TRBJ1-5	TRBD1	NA	CASRQGGQPQHF	TGCGCCAGCAGACAGGGGGGACAGCCCCAGCATTTT
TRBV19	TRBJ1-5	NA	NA	CASSIEGRQPQHF	TGTGCCAGTAGTATTGAGGGTCGGCAGCCCCAGCATTTT
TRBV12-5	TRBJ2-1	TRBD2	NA	CASGPTSGGLSSYNEQFF	TGTGCTAGTGGACCGACTAGCGGGGGACTAAGCTCCTACAATGAGCAGTTCTTC
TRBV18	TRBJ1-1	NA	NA	CASSPTELNTEAFF	TGTGCCAGCTCCCCCACAGAGTTGAACACTGAAGCTTTCTTT
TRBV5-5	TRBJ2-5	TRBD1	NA	CASVEGQGQPQETQYF	TGTGCCAGCGTGGAGGGACAGGGGCAACCACAAGAGACCCAGTACTTC
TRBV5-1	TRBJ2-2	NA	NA	CASSLAWNTGELFF	TGCGCCAGCAGCTTGGCCTGGAACACCGGGGAGCTGTTTTTT
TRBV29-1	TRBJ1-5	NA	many	CSVEDGYNQPQHF	TGCAGCGTTGAAGACGGGTACAATCAGCCCCAGCATTTT
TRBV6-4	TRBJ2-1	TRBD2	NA	CASSDREAGVHNEQFF	TGTGCCAGCAGTGACAGGGAGGCGGGGGTCCACAATGAGCAGTTCTTC
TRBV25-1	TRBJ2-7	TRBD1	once	CASSDPQGAFDEQYF	TGTGCCAGCAGTGACCCGCAGGGGGCCTTCGACGAGCAGTACTTC
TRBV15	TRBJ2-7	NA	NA	CATSRDAYGAPYEQYF	TGTGCCACCAGCAGAGATGCGTATGGGGCCCCCTACGAGCAGTACTTC
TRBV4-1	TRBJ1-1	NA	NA	CASSQDRRTPGTEAFF	TGCGCCAGCAGCCAAGATCGTAGGACCCCGGGGACTGAAGCTTTCTTT
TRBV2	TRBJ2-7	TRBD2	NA	CASKGGEGPYEQYF	TGTGCCAGCAAGGGAGGGGAGGGCCCGTACGAGCAGTACTTC
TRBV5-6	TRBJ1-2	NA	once	CASSWLGDGYTF	TGTGCCAGCAGCTGGTTGGGAGATGGCTACACCTTC
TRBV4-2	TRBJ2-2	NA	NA	CASSHRDTGELFF	TGTGCCAGCAGCCACAGGGACACCGGGGAGCTGTTTTTT
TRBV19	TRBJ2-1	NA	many	CASSRADYNEQFF	TGTGCCAGTAGTCGAGCGGACTACAATGAGCAGTTCTTC
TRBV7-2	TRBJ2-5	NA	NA	CASSLTRAETQYF	TGTGCCAGCAGCTTAACCAGGGCAGAGACCCAGTACTTC
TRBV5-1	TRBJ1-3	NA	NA	CASSLASSGNTIYF	TGCGCCAGCAGCTTAGCTAGCTCTGGAAACACCATATATTTT
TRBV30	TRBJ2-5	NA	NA	CAWSAGQLQETQYF	TGTGCCTGGAGTGCCGGACAGCTCCAAGAGACCCAGTACTTC
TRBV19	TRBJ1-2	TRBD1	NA	CASSIKTGASSGTF	TGTGCCAGTAGTATAAAGACAGGGGCCTCATCGGGGACCTTC
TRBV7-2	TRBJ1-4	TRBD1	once	CASSLAGTGGEKLFF	TGTGCCAGCAGCCTAGCCGGGACAGGGGGTGAAAAACTGTTTTTT
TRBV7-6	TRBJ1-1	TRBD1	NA	CASSLATGMNTEAFF	TGTGCCAGCAGCTTAGCGACAGGGATGAACACTGAAGCTTTCTTT
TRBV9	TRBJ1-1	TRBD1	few	CASSVEQGNEAFF	TGTGCCAGCAGCGTAGAACAGGGGAATGAAGCTTTCTTT
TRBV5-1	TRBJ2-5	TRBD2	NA	CASSPWSGGPQETQYF	TGCGCCAGCAGCCCCTGGAGCGGGGGCCCTCAAGAGACCCAGTACTTC
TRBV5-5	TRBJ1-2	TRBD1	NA	CASSPDRGYGYTF	TGTGCCAGCAGCCCGGACAGGGGCTATGGCTACACCTTC
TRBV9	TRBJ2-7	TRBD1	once	CASSPGGQGLYEQYF	TGTGCCAGCAGCCCTGGGGGACAGGGTCTCTACGAGCAGTACTTC
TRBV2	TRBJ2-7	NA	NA	CASSEGAGGYEQYF	TGTGCCAGCAGTGAAGGGGCCGGGGGCTACGAGCAGTACTTC
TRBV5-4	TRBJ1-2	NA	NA	CASSLGVVFTYGYTF	TGTGCCAGCAGCTTAGGGGTCGTTTTCACCTATGGCTACACCTTC
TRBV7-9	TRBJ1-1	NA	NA	CASRWVAAEAFF	TGTGCCAGCAGATGGGTGGCGGCTGAAGCTTTCTTT
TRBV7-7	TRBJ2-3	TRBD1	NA	CASKNPGQTINSSTDTQYF	TGTGCCAGCAAAAACCCGGGACAGACGATTAATTCTAGCACAGATACGCAGTATTTT
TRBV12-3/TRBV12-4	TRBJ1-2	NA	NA	CASSNGVFYGYTF	TGTGCCAGCAGTAACGGGGTCTTCTATGGCTACACCTTC
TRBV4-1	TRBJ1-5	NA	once	CASSQGASGVASNQPQHF	TGCGCCAGCAGCCAAGGAGCTTCGGGAGTGGCCAGCAATCAGCCCCAGCATTTT
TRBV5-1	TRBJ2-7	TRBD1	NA	CASSSGQGAYEQYF	TGCGCCAGCAGCTCAGGACAGGGAGCCTACGAGCAGTACTTC
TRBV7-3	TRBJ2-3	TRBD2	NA	CASSWGLLPDTQYF	TGTGCCAGCAGCTGGGGACTACTCCCAGATACGCAGTATTTT
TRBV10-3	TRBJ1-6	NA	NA	CAISAGRIGSPLHF	TGTGCCATCAGTGCTGGGAGGATCGGATCACCCCTCCACTTT
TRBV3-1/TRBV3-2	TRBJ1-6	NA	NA	CASSRRGRNNSPLHF	TGTGCCAGCAGCCGAAGAGGTCGGAATAATTCACCCCTCCACTTT
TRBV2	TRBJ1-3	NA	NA	CASRLIGNTIYF	TGTGCCTCCCGACTCATTGGAAACACCATATATTTT
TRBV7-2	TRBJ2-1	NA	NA	CASSPGGSYNEQFF	TGTGCCAGCAGCCCAGGGGGGTCCTACAATGAGCAGTTCTTC
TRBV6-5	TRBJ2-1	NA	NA	CASSLVGTHNEQFF	TGTGCCAGCAGCCTCGTGGGCACACACAATGAGCAGTTCTTC
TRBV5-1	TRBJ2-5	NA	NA	CASSLDPGRETQYF	TGCGCCAGCAGCTTGGACCCGGGGAGGGAGACCCAGTACTTC
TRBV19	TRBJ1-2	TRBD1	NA	CASSLLGQGIDGYTF	TGTGCCAGTAGCCTTCTCGGACAGGGGATCGACGGCTACACCTTC
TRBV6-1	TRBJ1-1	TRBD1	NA	CASSDAVMGTGNEDTEAFF	TGTGCCAGCAGTGATGCCGTCATGGGGACAGGGAATGAGGACACTGAAGCTTTCTTT
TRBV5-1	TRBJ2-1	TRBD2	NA	CASSGGGTSGGTYNEQFF	TGCGCCAGCTCAGGGGGAGGGACTAGCGGGGGAACCTACAATGAGCAGTTCTTC
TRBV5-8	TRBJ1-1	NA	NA	CASSLFVVNTEAFF	TGTGCCAGCAGCTTGTTCGTAGTGAACACTGAAGCTTTCTTT
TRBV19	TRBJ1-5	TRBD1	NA	CASSIVRTGNQPQHF	TGTGCCAGTAGTATAGTCAGGACAGGGAATCAGCCCCAGCATTTT